Reported below is one TCR beta chain. The target antigen is unknown. The data stem from a study of radiotherapy plus CTLA-4 blockade in lung cancer. Study overall: 18% of patients responded objectively, and around 32% achieved disease control. The study's findings and limits: The best prediction of response reportedly came from early blood T cell clone dynamics, with interferon-beta. TCR clones originating in tumors grew in number in blood after radiotherapy plus ipilimumab.

Method: immunoSEQ multiplex PCR; TCRdb's copy keeps in-frame clones and lacks some. The sample lists approximately 78,000 clones; 78% were seen once. People whose metastatic non-small-cell lung cancer was chemo-refractory got focal radiation along with CTLA-4 blockade by ipilimumab. The sequence derives from a human donor with non-small cell lung cancer who had a complete response to radiotherapy plus ipilimumab. This specimen was peripheral blood, taken from a patient treated with radiotherapy plus ipilimumab.

The CDR3 loop reads CASSQVHIFEPEAFF. The CDR3 DNA sequence: TGCGCCAGCAGCCAAGTACACATATTTGAGCCTGAAGCTTTCTTT. The J gene is TRBJ1-1, the V gene TRBV4-1; D not resolved. The CDR3 has 15 residues. V dropped 1 base and J dropped 6 bases, with 15 bases sitting between them. Per the germline V gene, CDR1 is MGHRA and CDR2 is YSYEKL.